This entry lists 27 T cell receptor beta chains sequenced from one sample in a study of cytomegalovirus exposure and HLA in healthy donors. PCR employed 60 Vbeta and 13 Jbeta primers. Here immunoSEQ multiplex PCR was the method, and the copy in TCRdb shows in-frame clones only, minus some. The repertoire holds 95,000 to 110,000 clones, roughly 9.1% seen once, with 5.5% to 7.5% in the top ten. Sequencing was performed on PBMCs. The receptors shown here come from a middle-aged man in good health and CMV-seropositive.

The genes are TRBV20-1 and TRBJ2-1, with 10 bases lining up with TRBD2. The CDR3 length is 11 residues. Germline V CDR1 and CDR2: DFQATT, SNEGSKA (reference sequence). With V trimmed by 7 bases and J by 7 bases, 1 base remained unmatched. In DNA form, the CDR3 reads TGCAGTGGGACTAGCGGTAATGAGCAGTTCTTC. It translates to CSGTSGNEQFF.

In this sample, this clone turned up a few times. The gene calls are TRBV4-2 and TRBJ2-2; TRBD1 might be the D (5 bases). Germline assignment: CDR1 LGHNA and CDR2 YNFKEQ. The V gene lost 2 bases and the J gene lost 3 bases, with 13 bases spanning the gap. The CDR3 length is 16 residues. In DNA, the CDR3 is TGTGCCAGCAGCCAAAACAGGCAACTGGACACCGGGGAGCTGTTTTTT. Translated, it gives CASSQNRQLDTGELFF.

The V and J genes are TRBV7-9 and TRBJ2-2; D may be TRBD2 (5 bases). The CDR3 loop spans 15 amino acids. Trimming left V 8 bases short and J 5 bases short, with 18 bases between. From germline, CDR1 is SEHNR and CDR2 FQNEAQ (reference sequence). The CDR3: CASGLADFETGELFF. In nucleotides, the CDR3 is TGTGCCAGCGGTCTCGCGGACTTTGAGACCGGGGAGCTGTTTTTT.

The chain uses TRBV6-5 and TRBJ2-2; 7 nucleotides align to TRBD2. Germline assignment: CDR1 MNHEY and CDR2 SVGAGI. The CDR3 is 16 amino acids. Trimming cost V 0 bases and J 9 bases; bases outside gene matches: 10. CDR3 DNA sequence: TGTGCCAGCAGTTACTCGGCGGGAGCGGGAAGTTGGGAGCTGTTTTTT. Translated, it gives CASSYSAGAGSWELFF.

The chain carries TRBV14 and TRBJ2-5; TRBD1 might be the D (6 bases). V was trimmed by 4 bases and J by 2 bases, leaving 8 bases between them. Germline V gives CDR1 SGHDN, CDR2 FVKESK. The CDR3 covers 13 residues. CDR3 in amino acids: CASSRGQQETQYF. The CDR3 bases are TGTGCCAGCAGCCGCGGACAGCAAGAGACCCAGTACTTC.

This clone was counted between two and nine times. CDR3 amino acids: CASSDLVIQETQYF. The DNA for the CDR3 is TGTGCCAGCAGTGATCTAGTGATCCAAGAGACCCAGTACTTC. This chain uses TRBV2 with TRBJ2-5; D unresolved. CDR3 length: 14 amino acids. Per the germline V gene, CDR1 is SNHLY and CDR2 is FYNNEI. Trimming removed 3 bases at V and 1 base at J, with 9 bases between. Full variable domain (outside the CDR3, taken from reference TRBV2 and TRBJ2-5): EPEVTQTPSHQVTQMGQEVILRCVPISNHLYFYWYRQILGQKVEFLVSFYNNEISEKSEIFDDQFSVERPDGSNFTLKIRSTKLEDSAMYFCASSDLVIQETQYFGPGTRLLVL.

The genes are TRBV4-1 and TRBJ2-7; D gene uncertain. Germline loops: CDR1 MGHRA, CDR2 YSYEKL. The V end lost 1 base, the J end lost 0 bases, and 13 bases lay between the germline ends. This CDR3 has 16 amino acids. CDR3 nucleotide sequence: TGCGCCAGCAGCCAAGCGCTAATTAGTGTCTCCTACGAGCAGTACTTC. The encoded protein is CASSQALISVSYEQYF.

There are a few counts of this clone. The chain has TRBV27 and TRBJ2-1; 7 nucleotides agree with TRBD2. Germline V gene data show CDR1 as MNHEY and CDR2 as SMNVEV (reference sequence). The CDR3 extends over 15 amino acids. J was trimmed by 6 bases and V by 5 bases; bases with no gene match: 10. Here the CDR3 reads CASSTLTGTINEQFF. CDR3 DNA sequence: TGTGCCAGCAGTACTTTAACCGGGACTATCAATGAGCAGTTCTTC.

This clone occurred a few times. The CDR3 DNA sequence: TGTGCCAGCAGCTTATCGGTGGGGAGCGAGACCCAGTACTTC. Protein: CASSLSVGSETQYF. The J gene is TRBJ2-5, the V gene TRBV7-9; a weak D match, TRBD2 (5 bases). The CDR3 runs 14 residues. Trimming took 2 bases from V and 5 from J, leaving 12 bases between them. Germline V gene lookup returns CDR1 SEHNR and CDR2 FQNEAQ (reference sequence).

This chain uses TRBV27 with TRBJ1-1, with 8 bases that match TRBD1. CDR3 size: 14 residues. CDR1 MNHEY and CDR2 SMNVEV come from the germline V gene (reference sequence). V shed 4 bases, J shed 4 bases, and the junction held 5 bases outside the gene matches. Written as DNA, the CDR3 is TGTGCCAGCAGTTCCCGACAGGGGTTCACTGAAGCTTTCTTT. This translates into CASSSRQGFTEAFF.

The V gene is TRBV18, the J gene TRBJ2-6; tentatively, D is TRBD2 (6 bases). Trimming took off 2 bases at V and 1 base at J, with 15 bases between the two ends. Looked up from germline, CDR1 is KGHSH and CDR2 is LQKENI. The CDR3 is 18 residues long. Written as DNA, the CDR3 is TGTGCCAGCTCACCATCACCGGGAGCACCTTCTGGGGCCAACGTCCTGACTTTC. Translating it yields CASSPSPGAPSGANVLTF.

The chain combines TRBV28 with TRBJ2-2; a weak D match, TRBD2 (6 bases). The CDR3 extends over 14 amino acids. Germline assignment: CDR1 MDHEN and CDR2 SYDVKM. The V end was cut by 3 bases, the J end by 7 bases, with 12 bases between. CDR3 region: CASSFGGIGGELFF. The CDR3 DNA reads TGTGCCAGCAGTTTCGGGGGTATCGGCGGGGAGCTGTTTTTT.

This clone has just a few counts. The chain combines TRBV7-8 with TRBJ1-2, with D possibly being TRBD1 (6 bases). This CDR3 has 16 residues. Germline assignment: CDR1 SGHVS and CDR2 FQNEAQ. Trimming took off 0 bases at V and 4 bases at J, with 15 bases between the two ends. CDR3 region: CASSLAPTGHPYGYTF. Here the CDR3 DNA reads TGTGCCAGCAGCTTAGCCCCGACAGGCCATCCCTATGGCTACACCTTC.

The chain carries TRBV5-6 and TRBJ2-1; unclear D gene. CDR1 is SGHDT, CDR2 YYEEEE, per germline. Trimming took 4 bases from V and 3 from J, leaving 5 bases between them. The CDR3 is 12 residues long. The DNA of the CDR3 is TGTGCCAGCAGCCAGAACTACAATGAGCAGTTCTTC. It translates to CASSQNYNEQFF.

The chain's CDR3 is CASNLAGTMNTGELFF. The CDR3 DNA reads as TGTGCCAGCAACCTAGCGGGCACTATGAACACCGGGGAGCTGTTTTTT. The J gene is TRBJ2-2, the V gene TRBV2; TRBD2 agrees at 8 bases. Germline lookup yields CDR1 SNHLY and CDR2 FYNNEI. CDR3 length equals 16 residues. The V and J ends lost 7 bases and 1 base, in that order; junction bases with no gene match: 8. The whole variable domain, remainder taken from reference TRBV2 and TRBJ2-2, is EPEVTQTPSHQVTQMGQEVILRCVPISNHLYFYWYRQILGQKVEFLVSFYNNEISEKSEIFDDQFSVERPDGSNFTLKIRSTKLEDSAMYFCASNLAGTMNTGELFFGEGSRLTVL.

The CDR3 protein is CASSPSRSTGELFF. The CDR3 bases are TGTGCCAGCAGCCCATCGCGCTCCACCGGGGAGCTGTTTTTT. The V and J genes are TRBV11-3 and TRBJ2-2; unclear D gene. The V gene's germline CDR1 is SGHNT and CDR2 YENEEA. The CDR3 runs 14 residues. The V end was cut by 5 bases, the J end by 4 bases, with 11 bases between.

A few counts support this clone. The CDR3 reads CSVDNGLKSYNEQFF. The CDR3 DNA reads as TGCAGCGTTGATAACGGACTCAAATCCTACAATGAGCAGTTCTTC. The chain carries TRBV29-1 and TRBJ2-1; the D gene is possibly TRBD2 (5 bases). CDR1 is SQVTM and CDR2 is ANQGSEA in the germline V gene. The CDR3 is 15 residues long. V lost 3 bases, J lost 1 base, and 13 bases lay in between.

V and J are TRBV5-5 and TRBJ1-5; the match to TRBD1 covers 10 bases. The CDR3 consists of 15 residues. Losses at the gene ends were 4 bases for V and 2 bases for J; bases not matched to a gene: 3. Germline CDR1 SGHKS, CDR2 YYEKEE (reference sequence). The CDR3 region has the DNA TGTGCCAGCAGCGCAGGGACAGGGGGCAATCAGCCCCAGCATTTT. Translation: CASSAGTGGNQPQHF.

This clone was picked up a small number of times. This sequence joins TRBV9 and TRBJ1-1; D gene unclear. With 4 bases removed from V and 4 bases from J, the gap between germline ends came to 8 bases. This CDR3 is built from 12 residues. CDR1 and CDR2 from the germline V gene are SGDLS and YYNGEE. The CDR3 loop is CASSSPSTEAFF. CDR3 DNA: TGTGCCAGCAGCTCTCCTAGCACTGAAGCTTTCTTT.

V usage is TRBV6-5 and J usage is TRBJ1-1; tentative D call: TRBD1 (5 bases). Per germline, CDR1 MNHEY and CDR2 SVGAGI. CDR3 length: 14 residues. The V end was cut by 2 bases, the J end by 6 bases, with 13 bases between. In DNA form, the CDR3 reads TGTGCCAGCAGTTACGAGGCGGGGCGGTCTGAAGCTTTCTTT. This codes for CASSYEAGRSEAFF.

This clone has a handful of counts. CDR3 region: CASSIGPGALSGANVLTF. CDR3 nucleotides: TGTGCCAGTAGTATAGGACCGGGAGCGCTCTCTGGGGCCAACGTCCTGACTTTC. The chain links TRBV19 to TRBJ2-6; D might be TRBD2 (6 bases). This CDR3 has 18 residues. CDR1 is LNHDA, CDR2 SQIVND, per germline (reference sequence). V dropped 1 base and J dropped 0 bases, with 13 bases sitting between them. The whole variable domain, remainder taken from reference TRBV19 and TRBJ2-6, is DGGITQSPKYLFRKEGQNVTLSCEQNLNHDAMYWYRQDPGQGLRLIYYSQIVNDFQKGDIAEGYSVSREKKESFPLTVTSAQKNPTAFYLCASSIGPGALSGANVLTFGAGSRLTVL.

This clone was seen many times. V gene TRBV5-6 combines with J gene TRBJ1-1; maybe TRBD1 (5 bases). The CDR3 contains 14 residues. Germline CDR1 reads SGHDT; CDR2 reads YYEEEE. Trimming took 4 bases from V and 6 from J, leaving 16 bases between them. As DNA, the CDR3 is TGTGCCAGCAGCGCCTCTGGGGCGCATTCTGAAGCTTTCTTT. Encoded protein: CASSASGAHSEAFF. The complete variable domain, with remaining parts taken from reference TRBV5-6 and TRBJ1-1, reads DAGVTQSPTHLIKTRGQQVTLRCSPKSGHDTVSWYQQALGQGPQFIFQYYEEEERQRGNFPDRFSGHQFPNYSSELNVNALLLGDSALYLCASSASGAHSEAFFGQGTRLTVV.

As concerns this clone: The same CDR3 is also encoded by other DNA sequences in this sample. The CDR3 DNA is TGTGCCAGCAGTAGGGGAAATAGCAATCAGCCCCAGCATTTT. This sequence encodes CASSRGNSNQPQHF. The V and J genes are TRBV6-5 and TRBJ1-5, with a tentative D call TRBD1 (5 bases). The CDR3 consists of 14 residues. V was shortened by 5 bases and J by 0 bases, with 8 bases between the two germline ends. Germline V gives CDR1 MNHEY, CDR2 SVGAGI.

This clone has just a few counts. This chain links TRBV7-2 with TRBJ2-3, with TRBD2 identical over 12 bases. This CDR3 has 15 residues. The germline gives CDR1 SGHTA, CDR2 FQGNSA. V lost 8 bases and J lost 5; bases outside the gene matches: 8. The CDR3 nucleotides are TGTGCCAGCCGAACGACTAGCGGGAGTGTAGATACGCAGTATTTT. Its protein is CASRTTSGSVDTQYF.

This chain connects TRBV19 to TRBJ2-2; D uncertain. The CDR3 loop spans 14 amino acids. Germline lookup yields CDR1 LNHDA and CDR2 SQIVND (reference sequence). Trimming took 6 bases from V and 1 from J, leaving 9 bases between them. CDR3 loop: CASRLFLNTGELFF. CDR3 nucleotide sequence: TGTGCCAGTAGGCTATTTCTGAACACCGGGGAGCTGTTTTTT.

The CDR3 DNA sequence: TGTGCCAGCAGCTTAGCGCAGGGATACTTCCAAGAGACCCAGTACTTC. It is translated as CASSLAQGYFQETQYF. This sequence joins TRBV11-2 and TRBJ2-5; possible D gene TRBD1, 5 bases. The CDR3 is 16 residues long. Trimming stripped 1 base from V and 1 base from J, with 13 bases between. Germline lookup yields CDR1 SGHAT and CDR2 FQNNGV.

The chain couples TRBV19 to TRBJ2-3; D perhaps matches TRBD1 (6 bases). The CDR3 loop spans 21 amino acids. Germline V gene data show CDR1 as LNHDA and CDR2 as SQIVND (reference sequence). The ends were cut back, 6 bases at V and 0 bases at J, with 31 bases in the middle. CDR3 residues: CASRGGDYRDTSSASTDTQYF. Written as DNA, the CDR3 is TGTGCCAGTAGAGGGGGTGATTACCGGGACACCAGTTCCGCTAGCACAGATACGCAGTATTTT. Full variable domain (missing parts from reference TRBV19 and TRBJ2-3): DGGITQSPKYLFRKEGQNVTLSCEQNLNHDAMYWYRQDPGQGLRLIYYSQIVNDFQKGDIAEGYSVSREKKESFPLTVTSAQKNPTAFYLCASRGGDYRDTSSASTDTQYFGPGTRLTVL.